Following are 10 T cell receptor beta chains from one sample sequenced in a study of persistence of HIV-infected CD4 T cells. Cells were stimulated with overlapping HIV-1 Gag 15-mer peptides. Responding CD4+ T cells were sorted by upregulation of both CD40 ligand and CD69. The immunoSEQ assay was version 4, run in survey mode. Profiled with immunoSEQ multiplex PCR; TCRdb holds only in-frame clones, not every one. This sample has roughly 13,000 clones, with approximately 68% found just once. Their specific antigens are unknown. The specimen comprised CD4+ T cells sorted from PBMCs after approximately 19-hour stimulation, sampled from a patient who received antiretroviral therapy. Every receptor here comes from an adult man with HIV who was CMV-seropositive.

Only one count was recorded for this clone. The chain is built from TRBV5-4 and TRBJ1-6, with D maybe TRBD1 (6 bases). V was shortened by 3 bases and J by 7 bases, with 11 bases between the two germline ends. CDR1 SGHNT and CDR2 YYREEE come from the germline V gene (reference sequence). This CDR3 spans 14 amino acids. The CDR3 sequence: CASSYRDKNSPLHF. The DNA of the CDR3 is TGTGCCAGCAGCTACCGGGACAAAAATTCACCCCTCCACTTT.

The chain recombines TRBV6-5 with TRBJ1-1; the D gene is possibly TRBD1 (6 bases). Germline V gene lookup returns CDR1 MNHEY and CDR2 SVGAGI. Trimming cost V 4 bases and J 1 base, with 16 bases left between them. The CDR3 has 16 residues. CDR3 protein: CASSSLFDRSNTEAFF. The CDR3 DNA sequence: TGTGCCAGCAGTTCCCTTTTCGACAGGTCGAACACTGAAGCTTTCTTT.

CDR3 protein: CASKGRGLNTEAFF. The CDR3 coding sequence is TGTGCCAGCAAAGGAAGGGGACTGAACACTGAAGCTTTCTTT. The rearrangement joins TRBV6-5 to TRBJ1-1; a weak D match, TRBD1 (5 bases). The V and J ends lost 7 bases and 0 bases respectively, with 12 bases between them. Germline CDR1 is MNHEY and CDR2 is SVGAGI. This CDR3 has 14 residues.

The rearrangement joins TRBV12-3 or TRBV12-4 to TRBJ2-7; D may be TRBD1 or TRBD2 (5 bases each). V was clipped by 8 bases and J by 4 bases, with 15 bases between them. The CDR3 covers 13 residues. In nucleotides, the CDR3 is TGTGCCAGCGGAAGGGACGGAGGATACGAGCAGTACTTC. Translating gives CASGRDGGYEQYF.

The chain has TRBV5-1 and TRBJ1-3; D may be TRBD1 (5 bases). The CDR3 totals 16 residues. The V and J ends lost 3 bases and 2 bases respectively, with 15 bases between them. The germline V gene has CDR1 SGHRS and CDR2 YFSETQ. This chain's CDR3 is CASSSDPGTAGNTIYF. In nucleotides, the CDR3 is TGCGCCAGCAGCTCGGATCCGGGGACGGCTGGAAACACCATATATTTT. Complete variable domain (other parts from reference TRBV5-1 and TRBJ1-3): KAGVTQTPRYLIKTRGQQVTLSCSPISGHRSVSWYQQTPGQGLQFLFEYFSETQRNKGNFPGRFSGRQFSNSRSEMNVSTLELGDSALYLCASSSDPGTAGNTIYFGEGSWLTVV.

This clone has just a few counts. The genes are TRBV29-1 and TRBJ1-3; tentative D call: TRBD1 (6 bases). Trimming removed 1 base from V and 0 bases from J, with 7 bases in between. Germline V gene lookup returns CDR1 SQVTM and CDR2 ANQGSEA. The CDR3 totals 14 residues. The CDR3 DNA reads TGCAGCGTTGAAGGGACAGACTCTGGAAACACCATATATTTT. This encodes CSVEGTDSGNTIYF.

The V call is TRBV4-1, the J call TRBJ1-6; the D is unclear. Trimming left V 0 bases short and J 7 bases short, with 19 bases between. CDR1 and CDR2 (germline): MGHRA, YSYEKL. This CDR3 is 18 amino acids long. The CDR3: CASSQDGRRPPQNSPLHF. The CDR3 DNA sequence: TGCGCCAGCAGCCAAGATGGTAGGCGGCCCCCCCAAAATTCACCCCTCCACTTT.

The rearrangement uses TRBV5-5 and TRBJ2-7; D is unresolved. This CDR3 has 13 amino acids. Deletions cut 0 bases from V and 4 bases from J, with 8 bases between. The germline V gene encodes CDR1 SGHKS and CDR2 YYEKEE (reference sequence). CDR3 amino acids: CASSLAFQYEQYF. CDR3 sequence (DNA): TGTGCCAGCAGCTTGGCGTTCCAATACGAGCAGTACTTC.

This clone was observed a single time. J is TRBJ2-2 and V is TRBV19; a possible D gene is TRBD1 (5 bases). V dropped 7 bases and J dropped 4 bases, with 19 bases sitting between them. Germline V lookup: CDR1 LNHDA, CDR2 SQIVND (reference sequence). The length of the CDR3 is 16 residues. CDR3 loop: CASMARRVWGTGELFF. The CDR3, as DNA: TGTGCCAGTATGGCACGCAGGGTTTGGGGCACCGGGGAGCTGTTTTTT.

The rearrangement links TRBV6-1 to TRBJ1-3; the D is unclear. The CDR3 has 17 amino acids. Trimming pared 3 bases from V and 2 bases from J, leaving 17 bases between. CDR1 and CDR2 from the germline V gene are MNHNS and SASEGT. CDR3 sequence: CASSDRNKGRTGNTIYF. The CDR3 DNA is TGTGCCAGCAGTGATAGGAATAAGGGTCGAACTGGAAACACCATATATTTT.